The 26 T cell receptor beta chains given below trace back to one sample, sequenced in a study of T cells in localized non-small cell lung cancer. The repertoire was sequenced with immunoSEQ multiplex PCR; TCRdb's copy has only in-frame clones and lacks some. The repertoire includes about 82,000 clones, around 80% of them detected once, and roughly 19% sits in the top ten. The sample in question was PBMCs, obtained before any cancer treatment. The source is a man between 40 and 75 years old with stage II squamous cell lung carcinoma.

This rearrangement joins TRBV5-1 to TRBJ2-5; 8 nucleotides match TRBD1. Germline loops: CDR1 SGHRS, CDR2 YFSETQ. The CDR3 totals 14 residues. After removal of 4 bases from V and 5 bases from J, the junction contained 7 bases not matched to a gene. DNA of the CDR3: TGCGCCAGCAGCGGCCAGACAGGGGCGGAGACCCAGTACTTC. As protein: CASSGQTGAETQYF.

The chain uses TRBV7-2 and TRBJ1-1, with D possibly being TRBD1 (5 bases). The CDR3 is 13 amino acids. The V end was cut by 5 bases, the J end by 4 bases, with 11 bases between. The germline CDR1 and CDR2 sequences are SGHTA and FQGNSA. The CDR3 region is CASSPGRGTEAFF. Written as DNA, the CDR3 is TGTGCCAGCAGCCCAGGGAGGGGCACTGAAGCTTTCTTT.

The sample holds one count of this clone. This chain uses TRBV7-6 with TRBJ2-1, with 8 bases fitting TRBD1. The CDR3 is 15 amino acids. CDR1 SGHVS and CDR2 FNYEAQ come from the germline V gene. Trimming took 5 bases from V and 5 from J; bases not matched to a gene: 8. The DNA of the CDR3 is TGTGCCAGCAGCCGCCGACAGACAGGGGACAATGAGCAGTTCTTC. This sequence encodes CASSRRQTGDNEQFF.

Comments on this clone: The CDR3 ends on some other residue instead of the conserved phenylalanine or tryptophan, so this is likely a read error. It is unclear where the CDR3 begins or ends on the DNA, so no DNA is shown, and the CDR3 is as TCRdb lists it. The V gene is TRBV11-3, the J gene TRBJ1-4. In germline, CDR1 is SGHNT, CDR2 YENEEA. The CDR3 is made up of 10 amino acids, end residues included. The CDR3 is CASSSLARLL.

CDR3 in DNA: TGTGCCAGCAGCGTAGGGCAGCGCGACACTGAAGCTTTCTTT. Translation gives CASSVGQRDTEAFF. The V and J genes are TRBV9 and TRBJ1-1; D gene unclear. There are 14 residues in the CDR3. Germline V gene data show CDR1 as SGDLS and CDR2 as YYNGEE. V lost 0 bases, J lost 3 bases, and 9 bases lay in between.

This clone was counted between two and nine times. This chain uses TRBV7-8 with TRBJ1-5; TRBD1 is a possible D gene (6 bases). This CDR3 contains 14 residues. Germline assignment: CDR1 SGHVS and CDR2 FQNEAQ. V lost 8 bases and J lost 4, with 15 bases in between. CDR3 coding DNA: TGTGCCAGCCGACTCAGGGGCCCGAATCAGCCCCAGCATTTT. This sequence encodes CASRLRGPNQPQHF.

The chain uses TRBV28 and TRBJ2-7; 7 bases are shared with TRBD1. The V and J ends lost 10 bases and 2 bases, in that order; junction bases with no gene match: 5. This CDR3 is built from 12 residues. The germline V gene has CDR1 MDHEN and CDR2 SYDVKM. The CDR3 reads CATGDSTYEQYF. As DNA, the CDR3 is TGTGCCACCGGGGACAGTACCTACGAGCAGTACTTC.

The gene calls are TRBV9 and TRBJ2-7; the match to TRBD1 covers 7 bases. The CDR3 extends over 15 amino acids. Per the germline V gene, CDR1 is SGDLS and CDR2 is YYNGEE. J was trimmed by 3 bases and V by 0 bases; bases with no gene match: 6. CDR3 bases: TGTGCCAGCAGCGTAGAGGGGGCCACGATCTACGAGCAGTACTTC. Translation gives CASSVEGATIYEQYF.

V gene TRBV10-3 combines with J gene TRBJ1-5; 9 bases fit TRBD1. The CDR3 totals 16 residues. Looked up from germline, CDR1 is ENHRY and CDR2 is SYGVKD. Germline trimming cut 3 bases from V and 2 bases from J; bases unmatched to any gene: 5. The CDR3 loop is CAISEGTGTRNQPQHF. The DNA of the CDR3 is TGTGCCATCAGTGAAGGGACAGGGACGCGCAATCAGCCCCAGCATTTT.

The V and J genes are TRBV6-6 and TRBJ2-7; 8 bases agree with TRBD2. Germline V lookup: CDR1 MNHNY, CDR2 SVGAGI (reference sequence). The junction had 2 bases not matched to a gene; V was cut back by 6 bases and J by 7 bases. There are 11 residues in the CDR3. CDR3 in DNA: TGTGCCAGCAGAACTAGCGGAGAGCAGTACTTC. Amino acid sequence: CASRTSGEQYF.

The V call is TRBV19, the J call TRBJ2-2, with D maybe TRBD1 (5 bases). Trimming shortened V by 1 base and J by 6 bases, and 12 bases separated the two germline ends. Germline V gene lookup returns CDR1 LNHDA and CDR2 SQIVND (reference sequence). This CDR3 has 15 amino acids. CDR3 nucleotide sequence: TGTGCCAGTAGTATAGGAGCCAGGGCAGCCGGGGAGCTGTTTTTT. Residues: CASSIGARAAGELFF. Filled out from reference TRBV19 and TRBJ2-2, the complete variable domain reads DGGITQSPKYLFRKEGQNVTLSCEQNLNHDAMYWYRQDPGQGLRLIYYSQIVNDFQKGDIAEGYSVSREKKESFPLTVTSAQKNPTAFYLCASSIGARAAGELFFGEGSRLTVL.

The CDR3 protein is CASSAGTSGSWYNEQFF. Written as DNA, the CDR3 is TGTGCCAGCAGCGCGGGGACTAGCGGGAGCTGGTACAATGAGCAGTTCTTC. The chain uses TRBV7-9 and TRBJ2-1; 14 bases line up with TRBD2. V was clipped by 5 bases and J by 4 bases; unmatched bases: 7. This CDR3 is built from 17 residues. Germline CDR1 SEHNR, CDR2 FQNEAQ (reference sequence).

This sequence joins TRBV7-9 and TRBJ2-3; 9 positions agree with TRBD1. The germline CDR1 and CDR2 sequences are SEHNR and FQNEAQ (reference sequence). This CDR3 has 16 residues. With 1 base clipped from V and 7 bases from J, the junction kept 9 bases outside the gene matches. The CDR3 is CASSLERDRDQNTQYF. In DNA form, the CDR3 reads TGTGCCAGCAGCTTAGAGAGGGACAGGGATCAAAATACGCAGTATTTT.

The V call is TRBV23-1, the J call TRBJ2-7; D remains ambiguous. TRBV23-1 belongs to the ORF category, with a function that is uncertain. V was shortened by 5 bases and J by 1 base, with 3 bases between the two germline ends. This CDR3 is 11 amino acids long. CDR3 sequence (DNA): TGCGCCAGCAGTTCTTCCTACGAGCAGTACTTC. Protein sequence: CASSSSYEQYF.

This clone has just one count. This sequence joins TRBV4-1 and TRBJ2-7; TRBD2 aligns across 8 bases. Germline V CDR1 and CDR2: MGHRA, YSYEKL. J gave up 3 bases and V 0 bases, and 4 bases lay outside the gene matches. CDR3 length: 15 amino acids. The CDR3 DNA is TGCGCCAGCAGCCAAGATCGGACTAGCAGCTACGAGCAGTACTTC. This codes for CASSQDRTSSYEQYF.

The chain has TRBV5-1 and TRBJ2-6; 10 bases align to TRBD2. Trimming removed 1 base from V and 3 bases from J; junction bases left unmatched: 1. This CDR3 has 16 residues. Germline lookup yields CDR1 SGHRS and CDR2 YFSETQ. CDR3 coding DNA: TGCGCCAGCAGCTTGACTAGCGGGATTGGGGCCAACGTCCTGACTTTC. Protein sequence: CASSLTSGIGANVLTF.

The rearrangement links TRBV7-9 to TRBJ2-1; D possibly matches TRBD1 or TRBD2 (6 bases each). V shed 5 bases and J shed 8 bases, with 22 bases lying between them. The length of the CDR3 is 16 residues. CDR1 and CDR2 from the germline V gene are SEHNR and FQNEAQ (reference sequence). The chain's CDR3 is CASSPKRGAELHEQFF. The CDR3 DNA sequence: TGTGCCAGCAGCCCTAAGAGGGGGGCTGAGCTCCATGAGCAGTTCTTC.

The chain links TRBV5-1 to TRBJ2-3; 13 bases line up with TRBD2. Per the germline V gene, CDR1 is SGHRS and CDR2 is YFSETQ. The CDR3 has 17 residues. J was trimmed by 3 bases and V by 2 bases; bases with no gene match: 6. The CDR3 DNA follows: TGCGCCAGCAGCTTACTAGCGGGGGGGCCGGGAACAGATACGCAGTATTTT. This translates into CASSLLAGGPGTDTQYF. The full variable domain, with the rest looked up from reference TRBV5-1 and TRBJ2-3, is KAGVTQTPRYLIKTRGQQVTLSCSPISGHRSVSWYQQTPGQGLQFLFEYFSETQRNKGNFPGRFSGRQFSNSRSEMNVSTLELGDSALYLCASSLLAGGPGTDTQYFGPGTRLTVL.

The chain has TRBV9 and TRBJ2-3, with 7 bases identical to TRBD1. The germline V gene encodes CDR1 SGDLS and CDR2 YYNGEE. J was trimmed by 4 bases and V by 6 bases; bases with no gene match: 8. This CDR3 comprises 14 residues. The CDR3 here is CASTREGGPDTQYF. The CDR3 region has the DNA TGTGCCAGCACCAGGGAAGGGGGCCCAGATACGCAGTATTTT.

The chain recombines TRBV4-2 with TRBJ2-1; 8 bases map to TRBD2. The CDR3 is 12 amino acids. The V segment lost 4 bases and the J segment 9 bases; nucleotides outside the gene matches: 2. The germline V gene has CDR1 LGHNA and CDR2 YNFKEQ. The CDR3 protein is CASSPGGVEQFF. As DNA, the CDR3 is TGTGCCAGCAGCCCGGGGGGGGTTGAGCAGTTCTTC.

The genes are TRBV4-2 and TRBJ2-3; D remains ambiguous. The germline CDR1 and CDR2 sequences are LGHNA and YNFKEQ. The CDR3 is 13 residues long. V lost 0 bases to trimming and J lost 7 bases, with 8 bases between them. The CDR3 sequence is CASSQDLANTQYF. For the CDR3, the DNA is TGTGCCAGCAGCCAAGATCTGGCAAATACGCAGTATTTT.

V and J are TRBV19 and TRBJ2-7, with TRBD2 identical over 10 bases. J was trimmed by 1 base and V by 4 bases; bases with no gene match: 10. The CDR3 has 17 residues. Germline assignment: CDR1 LNHDA and CDR2 SQIVND (reference sequence). The CDR3 region has the DNA TGTGCCAGTAGTAACCCCAAGCGGGGGGGCAGGTCCTACGAGCAGTACTTC. It translates to CASSNPKRGGRSYEQYF.

This chain connects TRBV9 to TRBJ1-4, with D perhaps matching TRBD1 (5 bases). The CDR3 has 14 residues. Trimming left V 3 bases short and J 8 bases short, with 14 bases between. From germline, CDR1 is SGDLS and CDR2 YYNGEE. The CDR3 region is CASSAGPELEKLFF. The CDR3 nucleotides are TGTGCCAGCAGCGCGGGACCAGAGTTAGAAAAACTGTTTTTT.

This clone was counted a single time. This chain connects TRBV19 to TRBJ1-2, with TRBD1 matching 8 bases. The ends lost 4 bases at V and 4 bases at J; junction bases unmatched: 2. The CDR3 length is 13 residues. The germline CDR1 and CDR2 sequences are LNHDA and SQIVND (reference sequence). In DNA form, the CDR3 reads TGTGCCAGTAGTACTGGACAGGGCTATGGCTACACCTTC. This codes for CASSTGQGYGYTF.

The chain carries TRBV9 and TRBJ2-1; 8 bases agree with TRBD1. CDR3 length equals 13 residues. The germline V gene has CDR1 SGDLS and CDR2 YYNGEE. V shed 0 bases, J shed 14 bases, and the junction held 7 bases outside the gene matches. The DNA of the CDR3 is TGTGCCAGCAGCGTAGGGAGACAGGGGCGAGAGTTCTTC. This sequence encodes CASSVGRQGREFF.

V usage is TRBV27 and J usage is TRBJ2-1; maybe TRBD2 (6 bases). The germline CDR1 and CDR2 sequences are MNHEY and SMNVEV (reference sequence). The CDR3 has 14 residues. The V gene lost 5 bases and the J gene lost 2 bases, with 10 bases spanning the gap. DNA of the CDR3: TGTGCCAGCAGTATCGGGGGACCCTACAATGAGCAGTTCTTC. Translation gives CASSIGGPYNEQFF.